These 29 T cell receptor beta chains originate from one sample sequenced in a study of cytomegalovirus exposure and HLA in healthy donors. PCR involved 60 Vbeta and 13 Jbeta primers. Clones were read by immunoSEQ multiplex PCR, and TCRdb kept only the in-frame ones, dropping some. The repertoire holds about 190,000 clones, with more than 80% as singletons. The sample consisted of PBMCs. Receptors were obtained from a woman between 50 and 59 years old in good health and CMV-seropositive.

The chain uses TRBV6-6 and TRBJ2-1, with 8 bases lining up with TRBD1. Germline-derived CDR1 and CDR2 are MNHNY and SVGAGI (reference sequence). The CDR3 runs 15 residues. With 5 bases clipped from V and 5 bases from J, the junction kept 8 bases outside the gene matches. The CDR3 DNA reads TGTGCCAGCAGTCCCTGGGGACAGGCTAACAATGAGCAGTTCTTC. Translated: CASSPWGQANNEQFF.

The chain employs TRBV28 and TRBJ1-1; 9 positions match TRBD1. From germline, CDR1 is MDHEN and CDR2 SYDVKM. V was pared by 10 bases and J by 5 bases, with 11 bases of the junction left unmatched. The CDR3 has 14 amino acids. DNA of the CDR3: TGTGCCACGGGACCGGGACAGGGAACAACTGAAGCTTTCTTT. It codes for CATGPGQGTTEAFF.

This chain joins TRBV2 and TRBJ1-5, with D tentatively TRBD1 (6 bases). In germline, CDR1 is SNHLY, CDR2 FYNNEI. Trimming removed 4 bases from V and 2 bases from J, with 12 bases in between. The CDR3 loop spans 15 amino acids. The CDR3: CASSAGGGRNQPQHF. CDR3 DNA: TGTGCCAGCAGTGCGGGCGGGGGCCGCAATCAGCCCCAGCATTTT.

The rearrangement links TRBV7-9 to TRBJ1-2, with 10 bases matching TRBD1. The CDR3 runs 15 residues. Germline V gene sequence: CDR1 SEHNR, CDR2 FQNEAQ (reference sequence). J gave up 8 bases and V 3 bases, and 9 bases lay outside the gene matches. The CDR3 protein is CASSFPDRGREGYTF. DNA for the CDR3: TGTGCCAGCAGCTTCCCCGACAGGGGGCGCGAGGGCTACACCTTC. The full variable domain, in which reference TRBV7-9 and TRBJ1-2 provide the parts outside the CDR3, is DTGVSQNPRHKITKRGQNVTFRCDPISEHNRLYWYRQTLGQGPEFLTYFQNEAQLEKSRLLSDRFSAERPKGSFSTLEIQRTEQGDSAMYLCASSFPDRGREGYTFGSGTRLTVV.

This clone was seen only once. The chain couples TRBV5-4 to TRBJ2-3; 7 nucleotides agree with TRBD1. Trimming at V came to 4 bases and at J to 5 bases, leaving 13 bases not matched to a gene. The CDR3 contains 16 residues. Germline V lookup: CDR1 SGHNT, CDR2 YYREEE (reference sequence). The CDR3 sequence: CASSPRRDRAVDTQYF. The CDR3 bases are TGTGCCAGCAGCCCCCGGAGAGACAGGGCCGTAGATACGCAGTATTTT.

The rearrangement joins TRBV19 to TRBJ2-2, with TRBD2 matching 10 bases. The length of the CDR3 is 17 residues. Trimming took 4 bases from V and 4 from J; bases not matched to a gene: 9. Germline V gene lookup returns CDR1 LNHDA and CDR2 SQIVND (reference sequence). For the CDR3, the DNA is TGTGCCAGTAGTACCCGTGGACTAGCGGATACCACCGGGGAGCTGTTTTTT. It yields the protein CASSTRGLADTTGELFF.

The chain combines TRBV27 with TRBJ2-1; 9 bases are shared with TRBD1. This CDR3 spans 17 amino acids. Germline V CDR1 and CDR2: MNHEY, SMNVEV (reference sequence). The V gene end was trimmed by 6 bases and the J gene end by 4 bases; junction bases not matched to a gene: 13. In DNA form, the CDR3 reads TGTGCCAGCAGACGACAACAGGGGGCGGAATGGTACAATGAGCAGTTCTTC. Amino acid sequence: CASRRQQGAEWYNEQFF.

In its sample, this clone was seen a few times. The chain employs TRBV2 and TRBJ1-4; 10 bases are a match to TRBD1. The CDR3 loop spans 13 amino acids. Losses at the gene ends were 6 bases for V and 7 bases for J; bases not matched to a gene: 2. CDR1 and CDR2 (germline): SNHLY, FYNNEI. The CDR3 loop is CASRGQGFEKLFF. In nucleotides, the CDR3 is TGTGCCAGCAGGGGACAGGGGTTTGAAAAACTGTTTTTT.

CDR3 sequence reads: CASSPIGRTANTEAFF. CDR3 nucleotides: TGCGCCAGCAGCCCAATTGGGCGGACAGCGAACACTGAAGCTTTCTTT. The genes are TRBV4-1 and TRBJ1-1, with D possibly matching TRBD1 (6 bases). The CDR3 loop spans 16 amino acids. V dropped 4 bases and J dropped 1 base, with 16 bases sitting between them. In germline, CDR1 is MGHRA, CDR2 YSYEKL.

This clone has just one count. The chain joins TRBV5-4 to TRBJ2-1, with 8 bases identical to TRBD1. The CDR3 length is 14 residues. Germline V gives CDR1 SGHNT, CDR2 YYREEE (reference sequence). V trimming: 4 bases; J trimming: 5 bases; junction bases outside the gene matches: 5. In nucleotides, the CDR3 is TGTGCCAGCAGCAGACAGGGGACGAACAATGAGCAGTTCTTC. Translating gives CASSRQGTNNEQFF.

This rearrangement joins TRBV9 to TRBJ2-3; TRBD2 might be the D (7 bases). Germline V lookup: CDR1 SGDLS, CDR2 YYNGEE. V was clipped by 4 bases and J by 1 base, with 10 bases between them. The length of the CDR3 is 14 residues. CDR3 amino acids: CASSRGGGTDTQYF. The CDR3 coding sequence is TGTGCCAGCAGCCGAGGGGGGGGCACAGATACGCAGTATTTT.

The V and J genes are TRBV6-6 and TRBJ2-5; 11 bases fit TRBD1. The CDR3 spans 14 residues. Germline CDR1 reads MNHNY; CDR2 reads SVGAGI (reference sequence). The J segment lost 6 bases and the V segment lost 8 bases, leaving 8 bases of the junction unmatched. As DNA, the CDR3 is TGTGCCAGCTGGGGGACAGGGGGTGTCAAGACCCAGTACTTC. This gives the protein CASWGTGGVKTQYF.

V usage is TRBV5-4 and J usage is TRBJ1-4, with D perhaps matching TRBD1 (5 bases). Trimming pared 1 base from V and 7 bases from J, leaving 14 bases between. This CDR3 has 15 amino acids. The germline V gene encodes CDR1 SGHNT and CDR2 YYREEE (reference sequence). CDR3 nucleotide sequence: TGTGCCAGCAGCTTGTTGGGGGGGAATGGTGAAAAACTGTTTTTT. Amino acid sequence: CASSLLGGNGEKLFF.

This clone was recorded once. The CDR3 here is CASSVRENIQYF. DNA of the CDR3: TGTGCCAGCAGCGTCAGGGAAAACATTCAGTACTTC. The chain links TRBV4-2 to TRBJ2-4; a possible D gene is TRBD1 (5 bases). Germline values: CDR1 LGHNA, CDR2 YNFKEQ. The CDR3 is 12 residues long. Trimming took 5 bases from V and 5 from J, leaving 7 bases between them.

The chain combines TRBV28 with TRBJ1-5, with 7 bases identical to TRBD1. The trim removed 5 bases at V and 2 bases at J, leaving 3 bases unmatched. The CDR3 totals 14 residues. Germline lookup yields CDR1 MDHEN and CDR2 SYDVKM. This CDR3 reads CASSLDRGNQPQHF. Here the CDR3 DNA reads TGTGCCAGCAGTCTCGACAGGGGCAATCAGCCCCAGCATTTT.

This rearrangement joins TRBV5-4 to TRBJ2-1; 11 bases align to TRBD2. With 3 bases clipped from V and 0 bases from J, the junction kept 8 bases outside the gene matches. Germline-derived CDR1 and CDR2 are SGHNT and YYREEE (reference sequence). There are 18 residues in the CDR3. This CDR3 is CASSSWTSGRSSYNEQFF. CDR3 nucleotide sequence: TGTGCCAGCAGCTCCTGGACTAGCGGGCGTTCCTCCTACAATGAGCAGTTCTTC. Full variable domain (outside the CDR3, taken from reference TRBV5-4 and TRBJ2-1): ETGVTQSPTHLIKTRGQQVTLRCSSQSGHNTVSWYQQALGQGPQFIFQYYREEENGRGNFPPRFSGLQFPNYSSELNVNALELDDSALYLCASSSWTSGRSSYNEQFFGPGTRLTVL.

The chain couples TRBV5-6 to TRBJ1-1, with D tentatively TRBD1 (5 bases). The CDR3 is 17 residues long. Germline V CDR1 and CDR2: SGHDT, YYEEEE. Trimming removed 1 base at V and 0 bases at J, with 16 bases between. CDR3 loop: CASSLRGTDEMNTEAFF. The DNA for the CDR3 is TGTGCCAGCAGCTTGCGGGGGACGGACGAAATGAACACTGAAGCTTTCTTT.

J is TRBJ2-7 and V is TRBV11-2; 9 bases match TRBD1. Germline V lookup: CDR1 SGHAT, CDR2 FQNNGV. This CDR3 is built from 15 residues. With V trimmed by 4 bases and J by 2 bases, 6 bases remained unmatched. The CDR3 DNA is TGTGCCAGCAGCTACCGGGACAGGGTACCCTACGAGCAGTACTTC. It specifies CASSYRDRVPYEQYF.

Here the CDR3 reads CASSLVGGGALETQYF. In DNA, the CDR3 is TGCGCCAGCAGCTTGGTCGGCGGGGGGGCATTGGAGACCCAGTACTTC. The rearrangement links TRBV5-1 to TRBJ2-5; 9 bases align to TRBD2. The germline V gene has CDR1 SGHRS and CDR2 YFSETQ. This CDR3 is built from 16 residues. V was clipped by 0 bases and J by 5 bases; unmatched bases: 8.

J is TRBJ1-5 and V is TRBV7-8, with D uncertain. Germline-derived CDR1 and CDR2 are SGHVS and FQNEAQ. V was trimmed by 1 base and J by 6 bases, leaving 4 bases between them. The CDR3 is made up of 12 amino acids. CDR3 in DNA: TGTGCCAGCAGCTTAGACTTTCAGCCCCAGCATTTT. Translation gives CASSLDFQPQHF. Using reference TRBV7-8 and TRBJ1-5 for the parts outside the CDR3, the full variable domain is GAGVSQSPRYKVAKRGQDVALRCDPISGHVSLFWYQQALGQGPEFLTYFQNEAQLDKSGLPSDRFFAERPEGSVSTLKIQRTQQEDSAVYLCASSLDFQPQHFGDGTRLSIL.

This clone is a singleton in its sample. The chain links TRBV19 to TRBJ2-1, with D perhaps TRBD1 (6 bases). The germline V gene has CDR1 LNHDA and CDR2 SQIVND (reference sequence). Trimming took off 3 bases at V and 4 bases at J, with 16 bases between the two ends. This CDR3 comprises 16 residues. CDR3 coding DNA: TGTGCCAGTAGTATGTTTCAGGGGAAAGCGTACAATGAGCAGTTCTTC. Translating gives CASSMFQGKAYNEQFF.

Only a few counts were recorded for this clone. Here the CDR3 reads CASRAQGTGANEQFF. In DNA form, the CDR3 reads TGTGCCAGCAGGGCTCAGGGGACAGGGGCCAATGAGCAGTTCTTC. The rearrangement joins TRBV6-4 to TRBJ2-1; TRBD1 matches 10 bases. This CDR3 contains 15 residues. After removal of 6 bases from V and 6 bases from J, the junction contained 8 bases not matched to a gene. Germline loops: CDR1 MRHNA, CDR2 SNTAGT.

This CDR3 reads CAVKRGISYNEQFF. The CDR3 coding sequence is TGTGCCGTAAAAAGGGGGATCTCCTACAATGAGCAGTTCTTC. The chain has TRBV2 and TRBJ2-1; possible D gene TRBD1, 6 bases. Trimming left V 11 bases short and J 0 bases short, with 14 bases between. This CDR3 region has 14 residues. In germline, CDR1 is SNHLY, CDR2 FYNNEI.

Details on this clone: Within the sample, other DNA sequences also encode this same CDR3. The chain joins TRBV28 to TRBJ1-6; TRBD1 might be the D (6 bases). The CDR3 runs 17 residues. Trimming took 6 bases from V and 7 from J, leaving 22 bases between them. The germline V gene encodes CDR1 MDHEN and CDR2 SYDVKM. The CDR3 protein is CASRPRGRRAPNSPLHF. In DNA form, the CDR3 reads TGTGCCAGCAGGCCCAGGGGTCGGCGGGCACCGAATTCACCCCTCCACTTT.

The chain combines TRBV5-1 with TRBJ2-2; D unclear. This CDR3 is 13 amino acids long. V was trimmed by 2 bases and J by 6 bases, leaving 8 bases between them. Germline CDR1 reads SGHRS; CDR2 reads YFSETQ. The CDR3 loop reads CASSLSESGELFF. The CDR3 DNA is TGCGCCAGCAGCTTAAGCGAATCCGGGGAGCTGTTTTTT.

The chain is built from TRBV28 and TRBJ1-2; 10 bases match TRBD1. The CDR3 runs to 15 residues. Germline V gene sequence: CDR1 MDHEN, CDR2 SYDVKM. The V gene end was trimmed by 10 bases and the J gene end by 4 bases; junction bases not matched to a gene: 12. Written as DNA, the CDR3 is TGTGCCACCCAGGGACAGGGGCGATTCGGCTATGGCTACACCTTC. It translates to CATQGQGRFGYGYTF.

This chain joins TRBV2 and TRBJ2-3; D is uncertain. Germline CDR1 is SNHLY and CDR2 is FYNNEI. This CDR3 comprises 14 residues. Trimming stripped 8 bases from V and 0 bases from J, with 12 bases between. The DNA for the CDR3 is TGTGCCAGCGGCAGACTCATTAGCACAGATACGCAGTATTTT. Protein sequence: CASGRLISTDTQYF.

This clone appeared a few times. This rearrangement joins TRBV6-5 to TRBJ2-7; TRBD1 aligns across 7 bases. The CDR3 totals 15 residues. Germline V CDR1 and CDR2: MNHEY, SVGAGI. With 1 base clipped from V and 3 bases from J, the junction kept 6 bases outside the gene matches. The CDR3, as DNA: TGTGCCAGCAGTTACTTGACAGGGATCGGCTACGAGCAGTACTTC. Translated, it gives CASSYLTGIGYEQYF.

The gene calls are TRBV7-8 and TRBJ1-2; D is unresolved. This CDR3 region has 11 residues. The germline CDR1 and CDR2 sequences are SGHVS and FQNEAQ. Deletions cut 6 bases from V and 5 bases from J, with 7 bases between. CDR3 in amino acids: CASRLGYGYTF. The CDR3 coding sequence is TGTGCCAGCAGGCTAGGTTATGGCTACACCTTC.